These 17 T cell receptor beta chains were sequenced from one sample in a study of memory CD4+ T cells and cytomegalovirus serostatus. The protocol was immunoSEQ multiplex PCR, while the TCRdb copy is restricted to in-frame clones and leaves out a portion. The table has about 73,000 clones, roughly 78% seen once; the top ten hold approximately 2.4%. The sort gate was single viable CD3+CD4+CD8-CD45RO+ cells for memory CD4+ T cells. What was sequenced was memory CD4+ T cells from blood. Receptor source: an adult in good health and CMV-seropositive.

This chain connects TRBV5-1 to TRBJ1-3; D not resolved. Germline lookup yields CDR1 SGHRS and CDR2 YFSETQ. The CDR3 spans 14 residues. Trimming left V 3 bases short and J 0 bases short, with 7 bases between. CDR3 loop: CASSSQLSGNTIYF. CDR3 in DNA: TGCGCCAGCAGCTCACAGCTCTCTGGAAACACCATATATTTT.

V is TRBV11-3 and J is TRBJ2-5; unclear D gene. The CDR3 consists of 12 residues. The V end lost 0 bases, the J end lost 5 bases, and 4 bases lay between the germline ends. Germline V gives CDR1 SGHNT, CDR2 YENEEA. CDR3 in amino acids: CASSLDGETQYF. Written as DNA, the CDR3 is TGTGCCAGCAGCTTAGACGGGGAGACCCAGTACTTC.

Relative to its sample, this clone is medium-sized (0.01 to 0.1%). The chain recombines TRBV25-1 with TRBJ2-2, with a weak D call TRBD2 (6 bases). Germline V gene data show CDR1 as MGHDK and CDR2 as SYGVNS. Trimming took 3 bases from V and 4 from J, leaving 6 bases between them. This CDR3 is 13 amino acids long. The CDR3 here is CASSEGGTGELFF. In DNA, the CDR3 is TGTGCCAGCAGTGAGGGGGGCACCGGGGAGCTGTTTTTT.

The CDR3 protein is CASSLTWNTGELFF. The CDR3 nucleotides are TGTGCCAGCAGCCTGACTTGGAACACCGGGGAGCTGTTTTTT. The J gene is TRBJ2-2, the V gene TRBV5-8; D gene uncertain. From germline, CDR1 is SGHTS and CDR2 YDEGEE. The CDR3 has 14 amino acids. Trimming removed 4 bases from V and 1 base from J, with 8 bases in between.

The rearrangement joins TRBV7-8 to TRBJ1-1, with TRBD1 identical over 7 bases. Germline V gene sequence: CDR1 SGHVS, CDR2 FQNEAQ. The V segment lost 4 bases and the J segment 4 bases; nucleotides outside the gene matches: 9. CDR3 length: 15 residues. CDR3 nucleotides: TGTGCCAGCAGCTCAACGACAGGGATTGGCACTGAAGCTTTCTTT. Protein sequence: CASSSTTGIGTEAFF.

In nucleotides, the CDR3 is TGTGCCAGTAGTGTCCGCAGGGTCGGGGGCACAGATACGCAGTATTTT. It encodes CASSVRRVGGTDTQYF. This rearrangement joins TRBV19 to TRBJ2-3; D may correspond to TRBD1 or TRBD2 (5 bases each). The germline gives CDR1 LNHDA, CDR2 SQIVND (reference sequence). Trimming took off 5 bases at V and 1 base at J, with 16 bases between the two ends. CDR3 length: 16 amino acids.

Here the CDR3 DNA reads TGTGCCAGCAGCGAGGGACCTATTCAAGAGACCCAGTACTTC. It encodes CASSEGPIQETQYF. J is TRBJ2-5 and V is TRBV2; D is perhaps TRBD1 or TRBD2 (5 bases each). Germline values: CDR1 SNHLY, CDR2 FYNNEI. This CDR3 spans 14 amino acids. Trimming stripped 6 bases from V and 2 bases from J, with 13 bases between.

This chain links TRBV6-5 with TRBJ1-3, with D possibly matching TRBD1 (5 bases). The CDR3 contains 15 residues. Germline loops: CDR1 MNHEY, CDR2 SVGAGI. With 4 bases removed from V and 0 bases from J, the gap between germline ends came to 10 bases. The CDR3 protein is CASSSDTYSGNTIYF. The CDR3 nucleotides read TGTGCCAGCAGTTCGGACACGTACTCTGGAAACACCATATATTTT.

The chain combines TRBV29-1 with TRBJ2-3, with TRBD2 as a possible D gene (5 bases). The germline V gene has CDR1 SQVTM and CDR2 ANQGSEA. The CDR3 has 12 amino acids. The V and J ends lost 1 base and 10 bases respectively, with 12 bases between them. CDR3 DNA: TGCAGCGTTGAAGGTGGAGGCCCTTCGCAGTATTTT. This sequence encodes CSVEGGGPSQYF.

The gene calls are TRBV5-6 and TRBJ2-6; D perhaps matches TRBD2 (5 bases). The ends were cut back, 4 bases at V and 3 bases at J, with 14 bases in the middle. CDR3 size: 16 residues. Germline CDR1 reads SGHDT; CDR2 reads YYEEEE. CDR3 bases: TGTGCCAGCAGCCCCTCAAGGAGCGGTGGGGCCAACGTCCTGACTTTC. Protein product: CASSPSRSGGANVLTF.

The gene calls are TRBV29-1 and TRBJ2-1; 9 nucleotides agree with TRBD2. The CDR3 is made up of 13 amino acids. The germline V gene has CDR1 SQVTM and CDR2 ANQGSEA. Unmatched junction bases numbered 6, after V lost 4 bases and J lost 8 bases. The CDR3 sequence: CSVVAGARDEQFF. Here the CDR3 DNA reads TGCAGCGTTGTAGCGGGGGCGAGGGATGAGCAGTTCTTC.

This clone was seen once. The J gene is TRBJ1-2, the V gene TRBV7-2; TRBD1 might be the D (6 bases). V was trimmed by 3 bases and J by 4 bases, leaving 12 bases between them. The germline gives CDR1 SGHTA, CDR2 FQGNSA. The CDR3 is made up of 14 amino acids. Here the CDR3 reads CASSFQGKLYGYTF. CDR3 nucleotides: TGTGCCAGCAGCTTTCAGGGGAAACTCTATGGCTACACCTTC.

This clone was picked up one time. The chain uses TRBV6-1 and TRBJ2-7, with 11 bases aligning to TRBD2. Trimming cost V 10 bases and J 0 bases; bases outside gene matches: 5. The length of the CDR3 is 14 residues. The germline gives CDR1 MNHNS, CDR2 SASEGT. The CDR3: CATRTSGGSYEQYF. The CDR3 DNA is TGTGCCACCCGAACTAGCGGGGGCTCCTACGAGCAGTACTTC.

The chain carries TRBV2 and TRBJ2-3; 9 bases align to TRBD2. After removal of 6 bases from V and 8 bases from J, the junction contained 3 bases not matched to a gene. Germline assignment: CDR1 SNHLY and CDR2 FYNNEI. CDR3 length: 12 amino acids. In DNA, the CDR3 is TGTGCCAGCAGGGTAGCGGGAGCTACGCAGTATTTT. Encoded protein: CASRVAGATQYF.

The genes are TRBV7-2 and TRBJ2-1, with 11 bases identical to TRBD2. The CDR3 has 15 amino acids. The trim removed 5 bases at V and 0 bases at J, leaving 0 bases unmatched. Looked up from germline, CDR1 is SGHTA and CDR2 is FQGNSA. CDR3 region: CASSTSGSSYNEQFF. CDR3 nucleotides: TGTGCCAGCAGCACTAGCGGGAGCTCCTACAATGAGCAGTTCTTC.

This clone was found once. One junction end does not reproduce the germline sequence, and a read error may be involved. The chain uses TRBV7-7 and TRBJ2-5; 10 nucleotides agree with TRBD2. This CDR3 contains 17 residues. From germline, CDR1 is SSHAT and CDR2 FNYEAQ (reference sequence). The chain's CDR3 is CASSSSPGLAVQETQYF. In nucleotides, the CDR3 is TGTGCTAGCAGCTCCTCCCCCGGACTAGCGGTTCAAGAGACCCAGTACTTC.

The chain couples TRBV6-6 to TRBJ2-1; 9 bases align to TRBD2. The trim removed 6 bases at V and 7 bases at J, leaving 10 bases unmatched. CDR1 and CDR2 from the germline V gene are MNHNY and SVGAGI (reference sequence). The CDR3 contains 15 residues. The CDR3 loop is CASRDPSGIINEQFF. CDR3 nucleotide sequence: TGTGCCAGCAGAGACCCTAGCGGGATTATAAATGAGCAGTTCTTC.